Presented here are 7 T cell receptor beta chains from one specimen sequenced in a study of blood T cell repertoires in COVID-19 (dated by TCRdb to between 2020 and 2021). The library was built by means of the immunoSEQ multiplex PCR assay. As stored in TCRdb, this immuneACCESS dataset retains in-frame rearrangements with V and J assigned. A fraction of the clones does not appear; measured against another copy, unresolved V genes explain less than half of the discrepancy, and the remainder lacks a known reason. Recorded for this sample are about 260,000 clones; around nine tenths of them occurred a single time. Together, the top ten hold roughly 10% of the sample. Source material: peripheral blood. These receptors were obtained from a woman aged 70-85 years with COVID-19, enrolled during active disease.

This clone was counted a few times. The chain couples TRBV13 to TRBJ1-3; D might be TRBD1 (6 bases). CDR1 is PRHDT, CDR2 FYEKMQ, per germline (reference sequence). This CDR3 is 16 amino acids long. V was pared by 5 bases and J by 4 bases, with 18 bases between. The CDR3 reads CASSPNGGAHGNTIYF. Written as DNA, the CDR3 is TGTGCCAGCAGCCCCAATGGGGGGGCTCACGGAAACACCATATATTTT.

This rearrangement joins TRBV6-5 to TRBJ2-1, with D hard to call. Trimming stripped 4 bases from V and 6 bases from J, with 16 bases between. The CDR3 totals 15 residues. In germline, CDR1 is MNHEY, CDR2 SVGAGI. DNA of the CDR3: TGTGCCAGCAGTTTCCTAGACGATCGCCGCAATGAGCAGTTCTTC. This codes for CASSFLDDRRNEQFF.

J is TRBJ2-7 and V is TRBV5-1; 7 bases line up with TRBD1. The junction had 4 bases not matched to a gene; V was cut back by 1 base and J by 3 bases. This CDR3 is 14 amino acids long. Germline-derived CDR1 and CDR2 are SGHRS and YFSETQ. CDR3 DNA sequence: TGCGCCAGCAGCTTGCTGGGACAGAGCTACGAGCAGTACTTC. Translated: CASSLLGQSYEQYF.

The V and J genes are TRBV4-2 and TRBJ2-1; a weak D match, TRBD1 (7 bases). This CDR3 comprises 16 residues. CDR1 is LGHNA, CDR2 YNFKEQ, per germline. V lost 4 bases to trimming and J lost 8 bases, with 21 bases between them. The CDR3 is CASSLDREDVFYEQFF. The CDR3, as DNA: TGTGCCAGCAGCCTAGACAGGGAGGATGTCTTTTATGAGCAGTTCTTC.

The V and J genes are TRBV12-3 or TRBV12-4 and TRBJ1-1; D is ambiguous. The CDR3 is 11 residues long. V gave up 8 bases and J gave up 10 bases, with 14 bases separating them. The CDR3 DNA reads as TGTGCCAGCGGCCTTTCCTTTTCAGCTTTCTTT. This sequence encodes CASGLSFSAFF.

The chain has TRBV7-8 and TRBJ1-1; tentative D call: TRBD1 (5 bases). Trimming shortened V by 0 bases and J by 1 base, and 12 bases separated the two germline ends. Germline CDR1 is SGHVS and CDR2 is FQNEAQ. The CDR3 sequence is 16 residues long. Written as DNA, the CDR3 is TGTGCCAGCAGCTTAGCGTGGGTCGGGGGGAACACTGAAGCTTTCTTT. The encoded protein is CASSLAWVGGNTEAFF.

The chain recombines TRBV5-1 with TRBJ1-3; D might be TRBD1 (5 bases). Germline V gene sequence: CDR1 SGHRS, CDR2 YFSETQ. Trimming took off 4 bases at V and 3 bases at J, with 14 bases between the two ends. CDR3 length: 15 amino acids. The CDR3 coding sequence is TGCGCCAGCAGCAGCCACCAGGGAGGTGGAAACACCATATATTTT. Encoded protein: CASSSHQGGGNTIYF. The variable domain in full, with the rest retrieved from reference TRBV5-1 and TRBJ1-3, is KAGVTQTPRYLIKTRGQQVTLSCSPISGHRSVSWYQQTPGQGLQFLFEYFSETQRNKGNFPGRFSGRQFSNSRSEMNVSTLELGDSALYLCASSSHQGGGNTIYFGEGSWLTVV.